The 26 T cell receptor beta chains presented below share a single source sample, sequenced in a study of T cell changes during pregnancy in multiple sclerosis. Sequenced by immunoSEQ multiplex PCR; TCRdb stores in-frame clones only, minus some. Here the sample spans more than 40,000 clones, 90% to 95% being singletons. Material: CD8+ T cells from peripheral blood mononuclear cells, obtained in the third trimester of pregnancy. Every receptor here comes from a female donor with multiple sclerosis, enrolled in a pregnancy study.

The chain carries TRBV6-5 and TRBJ2-1; a possible D gene is TRBD2 (5 bases). V was clipped by 2 bases and J by 8 bases, with 13 bases between them. The CDR3 runs to 14 residues. Germline V CDR1 and CDR2: MNHEY, SVGAGI. In nucleotides, the CDR3 is TGTGCCAGCAGTTACGGGCAGATCGGGGATGAGCAGTTCTTC. Translation gives CASSYGQIGDEQFF.

The gene calls are TRBV28 and TRBJ1-5; 9 bases agree with TRBD1. V gave up 5 bases and J gave up 0 bases; unmatched junction bases: 11. This CDR3 has 18 amino acids. CDR1 and CDR2 (germline): MDHEN, SYDVKM. The CDR3 spells CASSLPTGGLYSNQPQHF. Here the CDR3 DNA reads TGTGCCAGCAGTCTACCGACAGGGGGTTTATATAGCAATCAGCCCCAGCATTTT.

V is TRBV6-5 and J is TRBJ1-2, with TRBD1 as a possible D gene (5 bases). Germline CDR1 and CDR2: MNHEY and SVGAGI. CDR3 length equals 13 residues. V lost 0 bases to trimming and J lost 3 bases, with 5 bases between them. This CDR3 is CASSYSGDYGYTF. DNA for the CDR3: TGTGCCAGCAGTTACTCAGGGGACTATGGCTACACCTTC.

The genes are TRBV19 and TRBJ2-7; 12 positions match TRBD1. This CDR3 region has 15 residues. Germline CDR1 and CDR2: LNHDA and SQIVND (reference sequence). J lost 5 bases, V lost 5 bases, and 7 bases had no gene match. The CDR3 DNA reads TGTGCCAGTAGTGGGGGGACAGGGGGCCTCCACGAGCAGTACTTC. The encoded protein is CASSGGTGGLHEQYF.

This rearrangement joins TRBV27 to TRBJ2-2, with 11 bases that match TRBD2. V was pared by 5 bases and J by 5 bases, with 7 bases of the junction left unmatched. This CDR3 has 16 amino acids. The germline CDR1 and CDR2 sequences are MNHEY and SMNVEV (reference sequence). The CDR3 here is CASSQLTSGSTGELFF. CDR3 nucleotide sequence: TGTGCCAGCAGTCAGCTAACTAGCGGGAGTACCGGGGAGCTGTTTTTT.

CDR3 loop: CASSGLMNTEAFF. The DNA for the CDR3 is TGTGCCAGTAGTGGACTCATGAACACTGAAGCTTTCTTT. The chain recombines TRBV19 with TRBJ1-1, with D uncertain. CDR3 length: 13 amino acids. CDR1 is LNHDA, CDR2 SQIVND, per germline (reference sequence). V was clipped by 5 bases and J by 0 bases, with 7 bases between them.

As regards this clone: At one end the junction does not follow the germline gene, possibly because of a read error. V is TRBV7-8 and J is TRBJ2-1, with a weak D call TRBD2 (5 bases). CDR3 length: 16 residues. The germline gives CDR1 SGHVS, CDR2 FQNEAQ. The CDR3 here is CASSLADTYSYNEQFF. The CDR3 DNA follows: TGTGCCAGCAGCCTAGCAGACACCTACTCCTACAATGAGCAGTTCTTC.

This chain links TRBV5-6 with TRBJ2-7, with D maybe TRBD1 (6 bases). V was trimmed by 2 bases and J by 2 bases, leaving 8 bases between them. Per the germline V gene, CDR1 is SGHDT and CDR2 is YYEEEE. The length of the CDR3 is 13 residues. The CDR3 loop reads CASSLGDTYEQYF. Here the CDR3 DNA reads TGTGCCAGCAGCTTAGGGGACACCTACGAGCAGTACTTC.

This clone was counted once. This chain joins TRBV4-3 and TRBJ2-1, with TRBD2 matching over 8 bases. The CDR3 runs 17 residues. J was trimmed by 6 bases and V by 2 bases; bases with no gene match: 12. Germline CDR1 LGHNA, CDR2 YSLEER. CDR3 nucleotide sequence: TGCGCCAGCAGCCAATCATGGGGGACTAGTTACGGCAATGAGCAGTTCTTC. Translated, it gives CASSQSWGTSYGNEQFF.

V is TRBV7-3 and J is TRBJ2-1; TRBD2 aligns across 9 bases. The CDR3 has 15 amino acids. Germline trimming cut 2 bases from V and 7 bases from J; bases unmatched to any gene: 6. Germline loops: CDR1 SGHTA, CDR2 FQGTGA. The CDR3 spells CASSLGGGAGNEQFF. The CDR3 coding sequence is TGTGCCAGCAGCTTAGGCGGGGGGGCTGGGAATGAGCAGTTCTTC.

The V call is TRBV7-2, the J call TRBJ2-1; TRBD2 is a possible D gene (6 bases). Germline lookup yields CDR1 SGHTA and CDR2 FQGNSA. The V and J ends lost 5 bases and 8 bases respectively, with 10 bases between them. CDR3 size: 12 residues. CDR3 amino acids: CASSRRVHEQFF. The CDR3 nucleotides are TGTGCCAGCAGCCGGAGGGTTCATGAGCAGTTCTTC.

The table lists this clone with a few counts. V and J are TRBV27 and TRBJ1-5, with unresolved D. The germline V and J ends were trimmed by 8 bases and 5 bases, with 13 bases remaining between them. CDR3 length: 13 amino acids. Per germline, CDR1 MNHEY and CDR2 SMNVEV (reference sequence). The CDR3 nucleotides read TGTGCCAGCTCGACTGGAGCGGATCAGCCCCAGCATTTT. This translates into CASSTGADQPQHF.

The V and J genes are TRBV6-5 and TRBJ2-2; maybe TRBD1 (6 bases). The CDR3 sequence is 13 residues long. Germline lookup yields CDR1 MNHEY and CDR2 SVGAGI. Trimming pared 7 bases from V and 5 bases from J, leaving 11 bases between. The CDR3, as DNA: TGTGCCAGCACCAGGGGCGTAACCGGGGAGCTGTTTTTT. The encoded protein is CASTRGVTGELFF.

V is TRBV5-1 and J is TRBJ2-6; D might be TRBD1 (6 bases). Germline-derived CDR1 and CDR2 are SGHRS and YFSETQ. The CDR3 covers 18 residues. V lost 0 bases and J lost 2, with 15 bases in between. CDR3 nucleotide sequence: TGCGCCAGCAGCTTGGGGAAAAAACAGGGACCTGGGGCCAACGTCCTGACTTTC. Translation gives CASSLGKKQGPGANVLTF.

This clone was seen only a few times. V usage is TRBV6-4 and J usage is TRBJ2-3; tentatively, D is TRBD1 (5 bases). CDR1 and CDR2 from the germline V gene are MRHNA and SNTAGT. Trimming pared 0 bases from V and 5 bases from J, leaving 12 bases between. The length of the CDR3 is 15 residues. This CDR3 reads CASSDSAGSGDTQYF. CDR3 bases: TGTGCCAGCAGTGACTCAGCAGGGTCCGGAGATACGCAGTATTTT.

This clone was observed a single time. The V gene is TRBV28, the J gene TRBJ2-3, with D maybe TRBD2 (6 bases). The CDR3 loop spans 12 amino acids. CDR1 MDHEN and CDR2 SYDVKM come from the germline V gene. Trimming pared 3 bases from V and 5 bases from J, leaving 6 bases between. The CDR3 DNA sequence: TGTGCCAGCAGTTTGGGGGGAGATACGCAGTATTTT. It codes for CASSLGGDTQYF.

This clone was found once. The rearrangement joins TRBV5-6 to TRBJ2-3; 9 bases match TRBD2. The CDR3 sequence is 19 residues long. Germline CDR1 reads SGHDT; CDR2 reads YYEEEE. The junction had 15 bases not matched to a gene; V was cut back by 2 bases and J by 2 bases. As DNA, the CDR3 is TGTGCCAGCAGCTTTGGGGTACTAGCGGGCCTGGCCTACACAGATACGCAGTATTTT. It is translated as CASSFGVLAGLAYTDTQYF.

In this sample, this clone turned up once. The rearrangement uses TRBV7-3 and TRBJ2-1, with 10 bases fitting TRBD1. Germline CDR1 reads SGHTA; CDR2 reads FQGTGA. V lost 2 bases, J lost 10 bases, and 2 bases stayed unmatched. The CDR3 loop spans 13 amino acids. This chain's CDR3 is CASSLGTGVEQFF. The CDR3 nucleotides are TGTGCCAGCAGCTTAGGGACAGGGGTGGAGCAGTTCTTC.

The chain employs TRBV21-1 and TRBJ1-2; the table gives TRBD1 as D, unverified against the DNA. TRBV21-1 is labeled a pseudogene. The CDR3 is made up of 13 amino acids. DNA for the CDR3: TGTGCCAGACTGAGCAGGGCGAACTATGGCTACACCTTC. Amino acids: CARLSRANYGYTF.

V usage is TRBV5-8 and J usage is TRBJ1-1, with D perhaps TRBD1 (5 bases). Germline CDR1 and CDR2: SGHTS and YDEGEE. Deletions cut 0 bases from V and 12 bases from J, with 12 bases between. The CDR3 sequence is 12 residues long. The CDR3 nucleotides read TGTGCCAGCAGCTTGGCGGTCAGGGATTCTTTCTTT. It translates to CASSLAVRDSFF.

By share, this clone counts as medium-sized (0.01 to 0.1%). The chain employs TRBV30 and TRBJ1-2; D gene uncertain. The germline V gene has CDR1 GTSNPN and CDR2 SVGIG (reference sequence). The V gene lost 2 bases and the J gene lost 0 bases, with 13 bases spanning the gap. CDR3 length: 15 residues. CDR3: CAWSLGEHANYGYTF. The CDR3 DNA reads as TGTGCCTGGAGTCTTGGTGAACATGCTAACTATGGCTACACCTTC.

Comment on this clone: Other DNA sequences in this specimen translate into the identical CDR3. The chain couples TRBV7-9 to TRBJ2-7, with 9 bases matching TRBD1. V dropped 5 bases and J dropped 3; count of bases not matched to a gene: 5. Germline CDR1 reads SEHNR; CDR2 reads FQNEAQ (reference sequence). The CDR3 is made up of 14 amino acids. The CDR3 DNA reads as TGTGCCAGCAGCCCCCGGGACAGGGACTACGAGCAGTACTTC. Translation gives CASSPRDRDYEQYF.

For the CDR3, the DNA is TGTGCCAGCAGCTTCCAGGGTTATAATTCACCCCTCCACTTT. Translation gives CASSFQGYNSPLHF. V gene TRBV5-6 combines with J gene TRBJ1-6, with TRBD1 as a possible D gene (5 bases). V lost 2 bases and J lost 4, with 7 bases in between. CDR1 and CDR2 from the germline V gene are SGHDT and YYEEEE. CDR3 length equals 14 residues. Full variable domain (remainder filled in from reference TRBV5-6 and TRBJ1-6): DAGVTQSPTHLIKTRGQQVTLRCSPKSGHDTVSWYQQALGQGPQFIFQYYEEEERQRGNFPDRFSGHQFPNYSSELNVNALLLGDSALYLCASSFQGYNSPLHFGNGTRLTVT.

The V call is TRBV28, the J call TRBJ2-5, with 13 bases matching TRBD2. Trimming at V came to 4 bases and at J to 7 bases, leaving 6 bases not matched to a gene. CDR1 and CDR2 from the germline V gene are MDHEN and SYDVKM. The CDR3 runs 15 residues. CDR3 nucleotide sequence: TGTGCCAGCAGTTCCGGACTAGCGGGAGTTGGGACCCAGTACTTC. Translation gives CASSSGLAGVGTQYF.

This clone was counted a single time. The chain links TRBV7-9 to TRBJ2-3; no clear D gene. This CDR3 has 12 residues. V was cut by 5 bases and J by 5 bases, with 8 bases left in between. The germline V gene encodes CDR1 SEHNR and CDR2 FQNEAQ (reference sequence). The CDR3 here is CASSPPGDTQYF. CDR3 DNA: TGTGCCAGCAGCCCTCCGGGAGATACGCAGTATTTT.

The rearrangement uses TRBV13 and TRBJ2-1; weak D call: TRBD2 (5 bases). Germline V lookup: CDR1 PRHDT, CDR2 FYEKMQ (reference sequence). The CDR3 consists of 12 residues. Trimming took off 4 bases at V and 9 bases at J, with 10 bases between the two ends. CDR3 amino acids: CASSSQTTEQFF. In DNA, the CDR3 is TGTGCCAGCAGCTCTCAGACTACTGAGCAGTTCTTC.